This T cell receptor beta chain was identified in a study of blood T cell repertoires in COVID-19. Turning to the study itself: The origin of the acute and convalescent COVID-19 samples was the United States, Italy and Spain.

Source study methods: Scientists estimated how many nucleated cells there were by amplifying reference gene primers. Assay used: immunoSEQ multiplex PCR; TCRdb lists only in-frame clones, some missing. V, J and clone size are taken as reported in that table, and D and trimming were inferred from the DNA itself. Found here are approximately 240,000 clones, 85% to 95% of them singletons; the top ten hold 1.5% to 2%. Enrollees, roughly 18 to 89 years old, lived in 25 or so US areas. Which cohort a participant joined came from the clinical history participants gave. The CDR3 sequence is 15 residues long. CDR1 and CDR2 (germline): KGHSH, LQKENI. With 6 bases clipped from V and 1 base from J, the junction kept 5 bases outside the gene matches.

V gene TRBV18 combines with J gene TRBJ2-1; 8 bases are a match to TRBD2. This TCR was recovered from a woman younger than 30 who had recovered from COVID-19. Input material: PBMCs or T cells enriched from blood (not recorded which). The CDR3 nucleotides read TGTGCCAGCTCCTTATCTAGCGGGTCCTACAATGAGCAGTTCTTC. Translating it yields CASSLSSGSYNEQFF.